This T cell receptor beta chain was identified in a study of cytomegalovirus exposure and HLA in healthy donors. General observations from the study: Across donors, sequencing depth was assumed by presence/absence analyses to be roughly uniform. Sequencing likely generated an artifact that appeared as a cluster of highly shared sequence variants. Some V segments could not be told apart, so they were left out, TRBV6-2 and TRBV6-3 among them. Another analysis was done later, and it associated roughly 15,000 TCR beta sequences with HLA alleles at 0.05 false discovery rate.

CDR3 length equals 15 residues. Trimming took off 3 bases at V and 3 bases at J, with 13 bases between the two ends. Germline CDR1 is ENHRY and CDR2 is SYGVKD. The PCR ran on 60 Vbeta and 13 Jbeta primers. Using immunoSEQ multiplex PCR, the repertoire was profiled, and TCRdb retains in-frame clones only, with some absent. The sample records 150,000 to 200,000 clones, 71% being singletons. On this clone itself: The antigen is undetermined.

The receptor was isolated from a girl aged 5 to 17 in good health and CMV-seronegative. The chain links TRBV10-3 to TRBJ2-3; possible D gene TRBD2, 5 bases. Material for sequencing was PBMCs. The CDR3 loop reads CAISDSALVTDTQYF. The CDR3 DNA follows: TGTGCCATCAGTGACTCCGCACTAGTTACAGATACGCAGTATTTT.